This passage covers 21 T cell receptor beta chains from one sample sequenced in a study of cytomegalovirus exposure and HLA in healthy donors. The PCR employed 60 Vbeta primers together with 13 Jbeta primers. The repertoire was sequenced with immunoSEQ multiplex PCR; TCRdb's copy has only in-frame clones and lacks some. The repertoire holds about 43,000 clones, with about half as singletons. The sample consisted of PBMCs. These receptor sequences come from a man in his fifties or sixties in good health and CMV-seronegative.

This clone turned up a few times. This CDR3 reads CAWIRGLVGRSYNEQFF. As DNA, the CDR3 is TGTGCCTGGATCCGAGGTTTAGTCGGCCGGTCCTACAATGAGCAGTTCTTC. The chain joins TRBV30 to TRBJ2-1; D unclear. Between the trimmed V and J ends, which lost 4 bases and 1 base, there was a span of 20 bases. The germline V gene has CDR1 GTSNPN and CDR2 SVGIG (reference sequence). The CDR3 loop spans 17 amino acids.

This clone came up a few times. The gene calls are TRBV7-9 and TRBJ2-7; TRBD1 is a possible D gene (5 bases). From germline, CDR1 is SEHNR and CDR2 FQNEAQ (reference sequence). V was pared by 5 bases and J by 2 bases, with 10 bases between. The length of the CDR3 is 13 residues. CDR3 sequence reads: CASSPKGPYEQYF. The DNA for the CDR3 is TGTGCCAGCAGCCCCAAGGGGCCCTACGAGCAGTACTTC.

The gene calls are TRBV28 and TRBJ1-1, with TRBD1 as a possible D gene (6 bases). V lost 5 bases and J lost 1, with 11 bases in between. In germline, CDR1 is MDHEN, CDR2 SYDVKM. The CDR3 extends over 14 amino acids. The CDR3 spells CASSLGQANTEAFF. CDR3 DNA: TGTGCCAGCAGTCTGGGACAAGCGAACACTGAAGCTTTCTTT.

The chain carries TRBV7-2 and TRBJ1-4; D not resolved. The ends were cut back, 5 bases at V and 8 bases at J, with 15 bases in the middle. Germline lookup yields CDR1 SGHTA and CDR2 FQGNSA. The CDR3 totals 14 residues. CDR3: CASSRRSEKEKLFF. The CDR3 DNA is TGTGCCAGCAGCCGGAGATCCGAGAAGGAAAAACTGTTTTTT.

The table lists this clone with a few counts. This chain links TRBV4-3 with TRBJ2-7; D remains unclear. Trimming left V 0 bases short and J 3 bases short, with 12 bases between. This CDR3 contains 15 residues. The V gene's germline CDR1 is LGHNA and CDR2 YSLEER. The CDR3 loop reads CASSQDSNAHYEQYF. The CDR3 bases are TGCGCCAGCAGCCAAGATTCGAATGCGCACTACGAGCAGTACTTC.

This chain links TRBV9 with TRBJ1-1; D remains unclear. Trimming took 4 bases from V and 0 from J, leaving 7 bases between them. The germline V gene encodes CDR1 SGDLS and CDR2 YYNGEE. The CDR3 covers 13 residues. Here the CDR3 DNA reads TGTGCCAGCAGCCCGAGATTGAACACTGAAGCTTTCTTT. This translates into CASSPRLNTEAFF.

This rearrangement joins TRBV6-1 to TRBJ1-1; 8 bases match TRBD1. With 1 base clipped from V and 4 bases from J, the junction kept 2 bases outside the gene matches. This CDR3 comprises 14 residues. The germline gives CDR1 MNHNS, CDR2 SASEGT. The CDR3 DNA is TGTGCCAGCAGTGAAGGGACAGGGTTCACTGAAGCTTTCTTT. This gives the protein CASSEGTGFTEAFF.

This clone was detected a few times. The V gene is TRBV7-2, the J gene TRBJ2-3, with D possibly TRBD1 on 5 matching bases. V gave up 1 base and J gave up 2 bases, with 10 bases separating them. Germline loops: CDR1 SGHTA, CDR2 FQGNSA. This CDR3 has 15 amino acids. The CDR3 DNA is TGTGCCAGCAGCTTAGGGGGCCCTCCCACAGATACGCAGTATTTT. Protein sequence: CASSLGGPPTDTQYF. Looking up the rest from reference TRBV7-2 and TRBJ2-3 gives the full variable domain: GAGVSQSPSNKVTEKGKDVELRCDPISGHTALYWYRQSLGQGLEFLIYFQGNSAPDKSGLPSDRFSAERTGGSVSTLTIQRTQQEDSAVYLCASSLGGPPTDTQYFGPGTRLTVL.

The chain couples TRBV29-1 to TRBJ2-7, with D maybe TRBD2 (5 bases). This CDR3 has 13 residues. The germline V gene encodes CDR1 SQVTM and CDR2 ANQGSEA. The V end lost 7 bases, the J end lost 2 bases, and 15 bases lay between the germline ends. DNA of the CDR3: TGCAGCGCGACTGAACGGGGTCCCTACGAGCAGTACTTC. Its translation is CSATERGPYEQYF.

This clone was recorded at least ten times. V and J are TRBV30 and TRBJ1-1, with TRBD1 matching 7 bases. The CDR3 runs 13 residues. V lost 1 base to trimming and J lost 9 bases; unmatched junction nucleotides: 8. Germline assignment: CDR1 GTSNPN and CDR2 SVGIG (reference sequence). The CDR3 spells CAWSGRERGQAFF. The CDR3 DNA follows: TGTGCCTGGAGTGGCCGAGAGAGGGGGCAAGCTTTCTTT.

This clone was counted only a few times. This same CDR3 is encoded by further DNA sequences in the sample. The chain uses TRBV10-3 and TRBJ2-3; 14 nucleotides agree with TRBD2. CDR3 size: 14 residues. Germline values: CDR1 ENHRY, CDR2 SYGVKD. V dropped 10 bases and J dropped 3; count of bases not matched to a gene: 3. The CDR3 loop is CATGTSGSTDTQYF. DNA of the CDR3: TGTGCCACAGGGACTAGCGGGAGTACAGATACGCAGTATTTT.

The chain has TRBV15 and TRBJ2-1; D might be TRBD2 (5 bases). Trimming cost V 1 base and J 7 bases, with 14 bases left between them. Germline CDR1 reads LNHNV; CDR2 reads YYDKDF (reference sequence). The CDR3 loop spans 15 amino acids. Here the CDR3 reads CATSRGLAVSNEQFF. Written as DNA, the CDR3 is TGTGCCACCAGCAGAGGGCTAGCCGTTTCGAATGAGCAGTTCTTC.

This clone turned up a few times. CDR3 residues: CSVAPTGGLGYGYTF. The CDR3 DNA follows: TGCAGCGTTGCCCCCACAGGGGGCTTGGGCTATGGCTACACCTTC. This chain joins TRBV29-1 and TRBJ1-2; 9 bases align to TRBD1. V gave up 4 bases and J gave up 4 bases; unmatched junction bases: 10. Germline assignment: CDR1 SQVTM and CDR2 ANQGSEA. This CDR3 has 15 amino acids.

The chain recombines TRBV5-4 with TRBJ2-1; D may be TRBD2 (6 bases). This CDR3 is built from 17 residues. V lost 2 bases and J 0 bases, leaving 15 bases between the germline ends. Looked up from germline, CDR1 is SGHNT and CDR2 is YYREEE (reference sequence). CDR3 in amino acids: CASSLVVLASSYNEQFF. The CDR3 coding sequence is TGTGCCAGCAGCTTAGTGGTACTAGCTTCCTCCTACAATGAGCAGTTCTTC.

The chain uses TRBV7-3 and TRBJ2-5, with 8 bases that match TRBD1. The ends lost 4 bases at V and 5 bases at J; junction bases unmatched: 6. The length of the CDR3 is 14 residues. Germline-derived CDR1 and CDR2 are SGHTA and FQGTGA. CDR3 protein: CASSSWTGSETQYF. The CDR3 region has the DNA TGTGCCAGCAGCTCCTGGACAGGGTCGGAGACCCAGTACTTC.

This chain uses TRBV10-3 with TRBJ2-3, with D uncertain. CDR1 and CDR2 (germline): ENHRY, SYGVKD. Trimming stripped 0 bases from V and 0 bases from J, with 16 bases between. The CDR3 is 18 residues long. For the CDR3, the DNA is TGTGCCATCAGTGAGTCGATTGGGCTTAAGTCTAGCACAGATACGCAGTATTTT. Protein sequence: CAISESIGLKSSTDTQYF.

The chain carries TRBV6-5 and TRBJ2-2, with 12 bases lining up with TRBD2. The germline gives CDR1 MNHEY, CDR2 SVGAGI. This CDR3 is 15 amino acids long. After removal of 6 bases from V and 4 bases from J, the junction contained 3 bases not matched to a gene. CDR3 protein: CASSPLAGGTGELFF. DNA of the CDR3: TGTGCCAGCAGCCCACTAGCGGGAGGCACCGGGGAGCTGTTTTTT.

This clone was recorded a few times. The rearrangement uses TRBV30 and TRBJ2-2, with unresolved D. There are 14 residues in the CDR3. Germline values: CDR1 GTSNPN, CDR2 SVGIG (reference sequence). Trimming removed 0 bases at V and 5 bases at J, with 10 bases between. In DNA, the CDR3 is TGTGCCTGGAGTGTACTACCCGGGACCGGGGAGCTGTTTTTT. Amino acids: CAWSVLPGTGELFF.

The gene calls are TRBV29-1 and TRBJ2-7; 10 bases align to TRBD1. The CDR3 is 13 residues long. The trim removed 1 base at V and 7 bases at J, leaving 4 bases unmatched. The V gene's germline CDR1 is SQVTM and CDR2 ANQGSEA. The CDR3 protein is CSVEGTGGREQYF. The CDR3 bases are TGCAGCGTTGAAGGGACAGGGGGACGGGAGCAGTACTTC.

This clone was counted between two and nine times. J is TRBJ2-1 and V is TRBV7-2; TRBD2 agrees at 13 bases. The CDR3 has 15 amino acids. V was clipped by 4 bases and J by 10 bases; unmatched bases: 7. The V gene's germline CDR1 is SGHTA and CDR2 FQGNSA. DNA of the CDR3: TGTGCCAGCAGCTCAAGACTAGCGGGAGGTGGCGAGCAGTTCTTC. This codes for CASSSRLAGGGEQFF.

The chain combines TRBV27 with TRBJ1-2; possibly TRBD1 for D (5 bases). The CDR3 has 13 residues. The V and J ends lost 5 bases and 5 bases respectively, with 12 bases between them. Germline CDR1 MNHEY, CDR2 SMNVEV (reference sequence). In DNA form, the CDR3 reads TGTGCCAGCAGTCTATGGGGGGGTTATGGCTACACCTTC. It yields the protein CASSLWGGYGYTF.